The 10 T cell receptor beta chains reported below all come from one sample, sequenced in a study of blood T cells in healthy people across ages. The authors ran a second PCR of about 6 to 11 cycles using a sample-barcoded 5' primer and a J-beta primer mix. In TCRdb, the 5' RACE reads were re-called with MiXCR into one record per CDR3 protein. There are roughly 680,000 distinct CDR3 sequences in the sample; 52% occur only once, and roughly 13% lies in the top ten. Sequencing was carried out using blood. All receptors derive from a woman of 80 years or more in good health.

The V gene is TRBV28, the J gene TRBJ2-4; 10 nucleotides align to TRBD1. The J call may be incorrect, as the DNA end agrees better with TRBJ2-7. Germline lookup yields CDR1 MDHEN and CDR2 SYDVKM. The CDR3 runs to 13 residues. The CDR3 DNA sequence: TGTGCCACTCGGGGACAGGGGAGCTACGAGCAGTACTTC. Its protein product is CATRGQGSYEQYF.

Concerning this clonotype: One base away lies a much larger clone, so this may be a sequencing read error. This chain joins TRBV20-1 and TRBJ2-1, with 11 bases lining up with TRBD2. The J call may be mistaken, given a closer DNA end match to TRBJ2-7. Germline CDR1 and CDR2: DFQATT and SNEGSKA (reference sequence). CDR3 length equals 14 residues. CDR3: CSAVGTSGYNEQYF. CDR3 sequence (DNA): TGCAGTGCTGTCGGGACTAGCGGATACAATGAGCAGTACTTC.

This clonotype was counted at least ten times. The chain uses TRBV5-1 and TRBJ2-5; D may be TRBD2 (5 bases). The V and J ends lost 3 bases and 2 bases respectively, with 8 bases between them. Germline V gene data show CDR1 as SGHRS and CDR2 as YFSETQ. The CDR3 runs 13 residues. CDR3 nucleotides: TGCGCCAGCAGCTCGGGAAGGCAAGAGACCCAGTACTTC. It codes for CASSSGRQETQYF.

The rearrangement links TRBV3-1 to TRBJ2-1, with D uncertain. The CDR3 contains 12 residues. Germline-derived CDR1 and CDR2 are LGHDT and YNNKEL (reference sequence). V lost 1 base and J lost 9, with 7 bases in between. This CDR3 reads CASSQVSSEQFF. In DNA, the CDR3 is TGTGCCAGCAGCCAAGTCTCTAGTGAGCAGTTCTTC.

The V call is TRBV3-1, the J call TRBJ2-1; 11 bases are shared with TRBD2. This CDR3 region has 15 residues. Unmatched junction bases numbered 5, after V lost 5 bases and J lost 5 bases. The germline gives CDR1 LGHDT, CDR2 YNNKEL (reference sequence). As DNA, the CDR3 is TGTGCCAGCAGCTCGGGACTAGCGGAGGACAATGAGCAGTTCTTC. Its translation is CASSSGLAEDNEQFF.

V is TRBV5-1 and J is TRBJ2-4; D is tentatively TRBD1 or TRBD2 (5 bases each). Germline V gene data show CDR1 as SGHRS and CDR2 as YFSETQ. Trimming cost V 0 bases and J 5 bases, with 9 bases left between them. CDR3 length: 14 residues. CDR3 sequence reads: CASSLGGTENIQYF. The CDR3 DNA reads as TGCGCCAGCAGCTTGGGGGGGACGGAAAACATTCAGTACTTC.

The V and J genes are TRBV6-5 and TRBJ2-4, with 9 positions matching TRBD1. Germline CDR1 reads MNHEY; CDR2 reads SVGAGI. V trimming: 0 bases; J trimming: 0 bases; junction bases outside the gene matches: 3. This CDR3 region has 17 residues. The CDR3 spells CASSYSGTGSAKNIQYF. DNA for the CDR3: TGTGCCAGCAGTTACTCGGGGACAGGGTCAGCCAAAAACATTCAGTACTTC.

This clonotype was observed many times. This sequence joins TRBV11-2 and TRBJ2-1; D is uncertain. V was clipped by 2 bases and J by 8 bases, with 10 bases between them. The germline gives CDR1 SGHAT, CDR2 FQNNGV. This CDR3 is 13 amino acids long. In DNA, the CDR3 is TGTGCCAGCAGCTTACGACTCTCCTATGAGCAGTTCTTC. Amino acid sequence: CASSLRLSYEQFF.

In this sample, this clonotype turned up a few times. One end of the junction fails to match germline, which may point to a read error. The chain recombines TRBV27 with TRBJ1-5; TRBD1 matches at 10 bases. Per the germline V gene, CDR1 is MNHEY and CDR2 is SMNVEV (reference sequence). CDR3 size: 17 residues. This CDR3 reads CASSLIPPGQGYHPQHF. CDR3 DNA: TGTGCCAGCAGTTTGATCCCTCCGGGACAGGGGTATCACCCCCAGCATTTT.

A few counts support this clonotype. In DNA form, the CDR3 reads TGTGCCAGCAGTGAAGAATCGGGTTCAGCTAGGCAGAAGGGCCTGGGCGCTTTCTTT. It translates to CASSEESGSARQKGLGAFF. This chain uses TRBV6-1 with TRBJ1-1; D is uncertain. V was shortened by 1 base and J by 11 bases, with 32 bases between the two germline ends. The CDR3 has 19 residues. The germline CDR1 and CDR2 sequences are MNHNS and SASEGT.